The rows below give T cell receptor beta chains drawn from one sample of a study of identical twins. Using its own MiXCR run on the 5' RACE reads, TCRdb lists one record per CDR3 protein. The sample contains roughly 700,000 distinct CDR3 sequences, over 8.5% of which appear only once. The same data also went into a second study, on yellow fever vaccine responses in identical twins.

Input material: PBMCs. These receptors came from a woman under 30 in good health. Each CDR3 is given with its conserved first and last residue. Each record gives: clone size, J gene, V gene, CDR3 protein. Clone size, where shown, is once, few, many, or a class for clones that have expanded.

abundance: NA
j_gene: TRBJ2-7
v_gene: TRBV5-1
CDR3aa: CASSPGQGATVYEQYF

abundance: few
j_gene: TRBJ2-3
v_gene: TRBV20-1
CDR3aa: CSARWTRRPSTDTQYF

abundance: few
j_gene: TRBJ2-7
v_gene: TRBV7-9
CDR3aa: CASSSIRGDDEQYF

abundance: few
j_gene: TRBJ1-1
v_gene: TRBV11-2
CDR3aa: CASSLGKNGLSEAFF

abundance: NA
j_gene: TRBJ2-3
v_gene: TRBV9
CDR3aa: CASRRTGTSIDTQYF

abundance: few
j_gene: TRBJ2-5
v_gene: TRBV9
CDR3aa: CASSPYFVGAGETQYF

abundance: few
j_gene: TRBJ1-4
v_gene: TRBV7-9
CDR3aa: CASMGVLEKLFF

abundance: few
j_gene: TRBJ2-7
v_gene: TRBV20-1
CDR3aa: CSVPLGQNYEQYF

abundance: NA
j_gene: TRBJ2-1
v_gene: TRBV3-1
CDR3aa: CASSQDSGSSVEQFF

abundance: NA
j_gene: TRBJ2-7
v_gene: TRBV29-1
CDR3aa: CSVVSLTYEQYF

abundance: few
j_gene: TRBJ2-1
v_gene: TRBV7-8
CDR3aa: CASSFVTSGSNEQFF

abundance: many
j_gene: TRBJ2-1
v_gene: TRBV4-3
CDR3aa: CASSQDRGGSWNEQFF

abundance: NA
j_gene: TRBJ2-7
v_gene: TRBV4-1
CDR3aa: CASSRVGSNHEQYF

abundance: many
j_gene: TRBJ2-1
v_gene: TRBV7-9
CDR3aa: CASSLGLAGAYNEQFF

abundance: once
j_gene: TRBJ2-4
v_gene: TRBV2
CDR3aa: CASLEGYGMNIQYF

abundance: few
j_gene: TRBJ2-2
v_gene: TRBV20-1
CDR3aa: CSARVAGAGELFF

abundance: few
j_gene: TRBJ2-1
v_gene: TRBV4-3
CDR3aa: CASSQDRERSYNEQFF

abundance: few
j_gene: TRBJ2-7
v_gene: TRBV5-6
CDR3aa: CASSQGSGRYEQYF

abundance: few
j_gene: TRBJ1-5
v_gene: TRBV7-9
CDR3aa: CASSPGANQPQHF

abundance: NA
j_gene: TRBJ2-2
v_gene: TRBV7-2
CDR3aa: CASSPRGGPIGELFF

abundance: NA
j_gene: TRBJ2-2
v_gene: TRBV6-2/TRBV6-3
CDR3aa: CASIRQGGTGELFF

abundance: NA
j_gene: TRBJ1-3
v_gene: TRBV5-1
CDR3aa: CASSADRGAGNTIYF